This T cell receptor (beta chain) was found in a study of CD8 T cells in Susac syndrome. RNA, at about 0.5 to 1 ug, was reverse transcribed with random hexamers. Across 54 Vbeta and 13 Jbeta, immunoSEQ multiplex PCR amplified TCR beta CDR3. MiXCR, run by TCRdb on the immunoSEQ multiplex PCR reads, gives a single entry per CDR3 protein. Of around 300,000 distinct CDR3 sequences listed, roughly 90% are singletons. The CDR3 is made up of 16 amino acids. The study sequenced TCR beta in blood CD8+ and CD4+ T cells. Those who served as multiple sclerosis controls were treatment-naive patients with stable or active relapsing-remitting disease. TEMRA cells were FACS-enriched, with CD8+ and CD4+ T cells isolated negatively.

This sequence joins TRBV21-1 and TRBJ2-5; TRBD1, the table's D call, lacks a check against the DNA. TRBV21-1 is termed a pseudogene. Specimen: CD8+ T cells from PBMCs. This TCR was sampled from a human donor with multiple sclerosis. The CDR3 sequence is CASSKMGTGVEETQYF. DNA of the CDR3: TGTGCCAGCAGCAAAATGGGGACAGGAGTTGAAGAGACCCAGTACTTC.